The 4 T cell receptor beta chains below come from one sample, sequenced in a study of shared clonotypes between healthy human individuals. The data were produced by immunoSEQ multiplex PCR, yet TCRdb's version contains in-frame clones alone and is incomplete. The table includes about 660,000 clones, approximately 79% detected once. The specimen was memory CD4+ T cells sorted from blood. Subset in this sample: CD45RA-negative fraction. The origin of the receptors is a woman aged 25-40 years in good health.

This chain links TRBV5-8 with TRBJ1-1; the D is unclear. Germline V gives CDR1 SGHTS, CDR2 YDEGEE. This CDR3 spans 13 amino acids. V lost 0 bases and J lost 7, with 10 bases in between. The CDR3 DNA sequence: TGTGCCAGCAGCTTGGGACCCAGACTTGAAGCTTTCTTT. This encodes CASSLGPRLEAFF.

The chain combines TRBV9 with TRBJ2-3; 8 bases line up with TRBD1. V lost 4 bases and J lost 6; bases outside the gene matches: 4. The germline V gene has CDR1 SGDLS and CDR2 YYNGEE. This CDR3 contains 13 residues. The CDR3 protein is CASSPQGADTQYF. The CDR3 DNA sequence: TGTGCCAGCAGCCCCCAGGGGGCTGATACGCAGTATTTT.

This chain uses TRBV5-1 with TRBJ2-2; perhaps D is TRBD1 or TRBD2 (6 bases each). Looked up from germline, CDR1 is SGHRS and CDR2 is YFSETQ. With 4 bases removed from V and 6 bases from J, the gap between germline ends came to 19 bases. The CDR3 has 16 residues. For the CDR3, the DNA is TGCGCCAGCAGCGAAGGACGGGGGCCGGTCTCCGGGGAGCTGTTTTTT. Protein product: CASSEGRGPVSGELFF.

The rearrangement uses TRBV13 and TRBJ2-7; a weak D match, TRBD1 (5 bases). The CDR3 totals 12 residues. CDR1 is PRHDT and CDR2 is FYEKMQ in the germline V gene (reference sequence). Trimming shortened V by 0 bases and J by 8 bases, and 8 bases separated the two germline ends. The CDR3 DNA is TGTGCCAGCAGCTTAGGACAGGTAAAGCAGTACTTC. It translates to CASSLGQVKQYF.